This entry concerns a single T cell receptor beta chain. Its specificity is not known. Generated by immunoSEQ multiplex PCR, the TCRdb table keeps only in-frame clones and is missing some. The sample carries more than 15,000 clones, just under 80% recorded once. Before the COVID-19 pandemic, during about 2010-2018, CD4+ T cells were taken from unexposed donors. After about 11 days of culture, CD4+ T cells were isolated. Testing used SARS-CoV-2 S/N and four cold-coronavirus spikes on unexposed-donor CD4+ T cells, cells permitting. This sample is part of a study of CD4 T cells in relation to SARS-CoV-2 and coronaviruses. The CDR3 length is 15 residues. Germline lookup yields CDR1 KGHSH and CDR2 LQKENI. Trimming stripped 2 bases from V and 4 bases from J, with 13 bases between.

The clonotype was recovered from a human donor in good health. This chain uses TRBV18 with TRBJ2-3; D may be TRBD2 (5 bases). The sequencing sample was made of CD4+ T cells from PBMCs, cultured in vitro. Written as DNA, the CDR3 is TGTGCCAGCTCACCAATAGGGAGTTTCGCAGATACGCAGTATTTT. Translated, it gives CASSPIGSFADTQYF.